This T cell receptor (beta chain) came from a study of metastatic and nonmetastatic thyroid tumors. Study information: Thyroid patients, malignant and benign, had repertoires compared across blood and tumor or nodule tissue.

TCRdb used MiXCR to call clones anew from the PCR reads. In the table there are tens of thousands of clones, 35% to 40% of which are singletons. Before thyroid surgery, none of the patients had received any treatment. Germline V gene data show CDR1 as SGHNT and CDR2 as YENEEA. V shed 3 bases and J 1 base; nucleotides not matched to a gene: 0. The CDR3 is 15 amino acids. The sequence came from a female donor with papillary thyroid cancer or a benign thyroid nodule (not recorded which). Some clones in this sample may be carry-over from other donors' samples. The source material was tumor tissue. The genes are TRBV11-3 and TRBJ2-3; TRBD1 matches 11 bases. The CDR3 DNA follows: TGTGCCAGCAGCTTGGGACAGGGGGGCACAGATACGCAGTATTTT. Encoded protein: CASSLGQGGTDTQYF. The full variable domain, its missing parts supplied by reference TRBV11-3 and TRBJ2-3, is EAGVVQSPRYKIIEKKQPVAFWCNPISGHNTLYWYLQNLGQGPELLIRYENEEAVDDSQLPKDRFSAERLKGVDSTLKIQPAELGDSAVYLCASSLGQGGTDTQYFGPGTRLTVL.